This passage covers 6 T cell receptor beta chains from one sample sequenced in a study of blood T cells in healthy people across ages. Through a sample-barcoded 5' primer and a J-beta primer mix, a second PCR was run for roughly 7 to 11 cycles. TCRdb re-analysed the 5' RACE reads in MiXCR, keeping a single row per CDR3 protein. The profile shows 540,000 or so distinct CDR3 sequences, 25% to 30% of them singletons. Sequenced sample: blood. These receptors came from a woman in her seventies in good health.

This chain connects TRBV5-1 to TRBJ1-4, with 10 positions matching TRBD1. Unmatched junction bases numbered 10, after V lost 3 bases and J lost 11 bases. Looked up from germline, CDR1 is SGHRS and CDR2 is YFSETQ. The CDR3 has 15 residues. The chain's CDR3 is CASSSGGGQGKKLFF. The CDR3, as DNA: TGCGCCAGCAGCTCGGGAGGGGGACAGGGGAAGAAACTGTTTTTT.

The chain is built from TRBV27 and TRBJ1-1; TRBD1 matches at 9 bases. Germline trimming cut 4 bases from V and 4 bases from J; bases unmatched to any gene: 10. CDR3 length: 16 amino acids. Per germline, CDR1 MNHEY and CDR2 SMNVEV (reference sequence). CDR3 coding DNA: TGTGCCAGCAGTTCACGGACAGGGGAGAGGAGCACTGAAGCTTTCTTT. It specifies CASSSRTGERSTEAFF.

This clonotype was observed a handful of times. V and J are TRBV11-3 and TRBJ1-3; the D is unclear. This CDR3 is 13 amino acids long. Germline V gene data show CDR1 as SGHNT and CDR2 as YENEEA. V was clipped by 5 bases and J by 4 bases, with 9 bases between them. The CDR3 nucleotides read TGTGCCAGCAGCCCACTGGTGGGAAACACCATATATTTT. Its translation: CASSPLVGNTIYF.

The chain uses TRBV6-6 and TRBJ1-4; 9 bases match TRBD1. The length of the CDR3 is 15 residues. Trimming removed 6 bases from V and 5 bases from J; junction bases left unmatched: 7. The germline V gene has CDR1 MNHNY and CDR2 SVGAGI (reference sequence). CDR3 DNA: TGTGCCAGCAGCAACGGACAGGGGCACAATGAAAAACTGTTTTTT. Encoded protein: CASSNGQGHNEKLFF.

The genes are TRBV3-1 and TRBJ2-4; 7 bases are a match to TRBD2. The length of the CDR3 is 15 residues. J lost 1 base, V lost 4 bases, and 4 bases had no gene match. Germline V gene sequence: CDR1 LGHDT, CDR2 YNNKEL (reference sequence). The CDR3 is CASSLISGAKNIQYF. CDR3 DNA sequence: TGTGCCAGCAGCCTAATTAGCGGGGCCAAAAACATTCAGTACTTC.

This clonotype has just a few counts. This is likely a read error, given that the CDR3 carries no conserved phenylalanine or tryptophan at its end. This chain links TRBV24-1 with TRBJ2-5, with D hard to call. The V gene's germline CDR1 is KGHDR and CDR2 SFDVKD. Trimming stripped 4 bases from V and 9 bases from J, with 17 bases between. This CDR3 region has 14 residues. This chain's CDR3 is CATSDGSESLAQYL. Here the CDR3 DNA reads TGTGCCACCAGTGACGGGTCCGAATCGTTGGCCCAGTACCTC.